A selection of T cell receptor beta chains follows, all from one sample in a study of post-analysis software for immune sequencing data. A single record per CDR3 protein comes from TCRdb applying MiXCR to the PCR reads. This sample carries roughly 600,000 distinct CDR3 sequences, 40% to 50% of them seen once, and the ten largest clones take approximately 1.7%. Input material: blood. The receptors originated from a girl under 18 with multiple sclerosis. Each CDR3 is given with its conserved first and last residue. Fields, in order: V gene, J gene, CDR3 protein.

v_gene: TRBV27
j_gene: TRBJ2-3
CDR3aa: CASSLRGGPTDTQYF

v_gene: TRBV20-1
j_gene: TRBJ1-1
CDR3aa: CSARGLPGANTEAFF

v_gene: TRBV5-1
j_gene: TRBJ2-5
CDR3aa: CASSYGDTQETQYF

v_gene: TRBV20-1
j_gene: TRBJ2-5
CDR3aa: CSQTSGREETQYF

v_gene: TRBV12-3/TRBV12-4
j_gene: TRBJ1-5
CDR3aa: CASSPGGPGNQPQHF

v_gene: TRBV12-3/TRBV12-4
j_gene: TRBJ1-1
CDR3aa: CASSLEENTEAFF

v_gene: TRBV7-9
j_gene: TRBJ2-1
CDR3aa: CASSFVIGTSGFASYNEQFF

v_gene: TRBV12-3/TRBV12-4
j_gene: TRBJ1-5
CDR3aa: CASTKSGQGHSQPQHF

v_gene: TRBV4-2
j_gene: TRBJ2-1
CDR3aa: CASTPFSGNGNEQFF

v_gene: TRBV5-1
j_gene: TRBJ2-1
CDR3aa: CASSPGGSALGYYNEQFF

v_gene: TRBV6-1
j_gene: TRBJ2-7
CDR3aa: CASSDDFLADYEQYF

v_gene: TRBV7-9
j_gene: TRBJ2-7
CDR3aa: CASSSQGAVESEQYF

v_gene: TRBV20-1
j_gene: TRBJ2-1
CDR3aa: CSASQGAYNEQFF

v_gene: TRBV6-5
j_gene: TRBJ2-3
CDR3aa: CASSGRDSYADTQYF

v_gene: TRBV10-3
j_gene: TRBJ2-1
CDR3aa: CAISEGQGAEEQFF

v_gene: TRBV29-1
j_gene: TRBJ1-1
CDR3aa: CSVRGRALPEAFF

v_gene: TRBV7-9
j_gene: TRBJ1-1
CDR3aa: CASRPPSRDHTEAFF

v_gene: TRBV20-1
j_gene: TRBJ2-7
CDR3aa: CSAGGSGGIYEQYF

v_gene: TRBV2
j_gene: TRBJ2-3
CDR3aa: CASSEMTSGWSTDTQYF

v_gene: TRBV12-3/TRBV12-4
j_gene: TRBJ1-1
CDR3aa: CAARREGTEAFF

v_gene: TRBV5-1
j_gene: TRBJ1-2
CDR3aa: CASSLAAGPADGYTF

v_gene: TRBV6-5
j_gene: TRBJ2-1
CDR3aa: CASSYSRPKIYNEQFF

v_gene: TRBV7-6
j_gene: .
CDR3aa: CASSKTGGANEQYF

v_gene: TRBV20-1
j_gene: TRBJ1-5
CDR3aa: CSARDPRHTNQPQHF

v_gene: TRBV4-1
j_gene: TRBJ2-7
CDR3aa: CASSQVGQGSSYEQYF

v_gene: TRBV7-9
j_gene: .
CDR3aa: CASSDALFSGEQYF

v_gene: TRBV20-1
j_gene: TRBJ1-1
CDR3aa: CSARDRLQGYGTEAFF

v_gene: TRBV7-9
j_gene: TRBJ1-2
CDR3aa: CASSFPTGGAYGYTF

v_gene: TRBV12-3/TRBV12-4
j_gene: TRBJ2-5
CDR3aa: CASTLELAEGTQYF

v_gene: TRBV15
j_gene: TRBJ1-1
CDR3aa: CATSSSLDRGPTEAFF

v_gene: TRBV7-9
j_gene: TRBJ1-5
CDR3aa: CASSHSTGGQPQHF

v_gene: TRBV20-1
j_gene: TRBJ2-3
CDR3aa: CSASGSSTDTQYF

v_gene: TRBV6-5
j_gene: TRBJ1-6
CDR3aa: CASSYQYRGNSPLHF

v_gene: TRBV15
j_gene: TRBJ2-5
CDR3aa: CATSRGPETQYF

v_gene: TRBV6-2/TRBV6-3
j_gene: TRBJ1-5
CDR3aa: CASSFGTENQPQHF

v_gene: TRBV5-1
j_gene: TRBJ2-1
CDR3aa: CASSLWGSDNEQFF

v_gene: TRBV29-1
j_gene: TRBJ1-2
CDR3aa: CSVEAGVNYGYTF

v_gene: TRBV12-3/TRBV12-4
j_gene: TRBJ1-2
CDR3aa: CASSLRRLGDVNYGYTF

v_gene: TRBV4-2
j_gene: TRBJ1-2
CDR3aa: CASSQELRQGDGYTF

v_gene: TRBV27
j_gene: TRBJ2-1
CDR3aa: CASSVIGNEQFF

v_gene: TRBV6-2/TRBV6-3
j_gene: TRBJ2-1
CDR3aa: CASSAGGREQFF

v_gene: TRBV5-1
j_gene: TRBJ2-7
CDR3aa: CASSVRTGVSYEQYF

v_gene: TRBV12-3/TRBV12-4
j_gene: TRBJ1-5
CDR3aa: CASSYGGGHPFYSNQPQHF

v_gene: TRBV7-2
j_gene: TRBJ2-1
CDR3aa: CASSLAVSLGYNEQFF

v_gene: TRBV6-1
j_gene: TRBJ1-4
CDR3aa: CASSRAGPLNEKLFF

v_gene: TRBV20-1
j_gene: TRBJ2-7
CDR3aa: CSVRAGGPTRARENEQYF

v_gene: TRBV12-3/TRBV12-4
j_gene: .
CDR3aa: CASSLSIDYEQYF

v_gene: TRBV11-2
j_gene: TRBJ1-2
CDR3aa: CASSRIANRGPYGYTF

v_gene: TRBV29-1
j_gene: TRBJ1-1
CDR3aa: CSGAARLTNTEAFF

v_gene: TRBV29-1
j_gene: TRBJ2-5
CDR3aa: CSVAGETQYF

v_gene: TRBV7-8
j_gene: TRBJ2-1
CDR3aa: CASSDRGRGKVNEQFF

v_gene: TRBV20-1
j_gene: TRBJ2-1
CDR3aa: CSARVRNNEQFF